These T cell receptor beta chains were read from a single sample in a study of cytomegalovirus exposure and HLA in healthy donors. Sequencing was performed with immunoSEQ multiplex PCR; in TCRdb, only in-frame clones are kept and a portion is missing. The data show about 150,000 clones, more than 75% seen once. The sequenced sample consisted of PBMCs. The source of these receptors is a man younger than 40 in good health and CMV-seronegative. The CDR3 runs from the conserved cysteine through the conserved F or W. A D gene is named only where the DNA matches it firmly. Not every row has a clone size; where given, it reads once, few, many or a size class.

v_gene	j_gene	abundance	d_gene	CDR3nt	CDR3aa
TRBV11-2	TRBJ1-1	-	-	TGTGCCAGCAGCTCGCAAGGACAGCTGAACACTGAAGCTTTCTTT	CASSSQGQLNTEAFF
TRBV4-1	TRBJ2-7	-	-	TGCGCCAGCAGCCAAGGGGACTCTCCCTACGAGCAGTACTTC	CASSQGDSPYEQYF
TRBV6-4	TRBJ1-1	-	-	TGTGCCAGCAGTGTTCCCGGGAGGCTGACGTCTTTCTTT	CASSVPGRLTSFF
TRBV6-5	TRBJ1-2	-	-	TGTGCCAGCAGTTCCCCTCTCAGGGCCTATGGCTACACCTTC	CASSSPLRAYGYTF
TRBV29-1	TRBJ2-3	-	-	TGCAGCGTGAGGGAGCTTAGCACAGATACGCAGTATTTT	CSVRELSTDTQYF
TRBV7-9	TRBJ2-1	-	TRBD2	TGTGCCAGCAGCTTAGGAATAGCGGGAGGGCCGGGAAATGAGCAGTTCTTC	CASSLGIAGGPGNEQFF
TRBV28	TRBJ1-2	-	-	TGTGCCACGCAATTTTTAGGAGGGGTTCTGGGCTACACCTTC	CATQFLGGVLGYTF
TRBV6-5	TRBJ1-1	-	-	TGTGCCAGCAACGTACAGGGTACCTACACTGAAGCTTTCTTT	CASNVQGTYTEAFF
TRBV7-9	TRBJ2-2	-	TRBD1	TGTGCCAGCAGCCAAACCGGGACAGGGGTGACCACCGGGGAGCTGTTTTTT	CASSQTGTGVTTGELFF
TRBV15	TRBJ1-2	-	-	TGTGCCACCAGCAGAGATCCCAGCCAGGGGATCGTTGGCTACACCTTC	CATSRDPSQGIVGYTF
TRBV4-3	TRBJ2-5	-	-	TGCGCCAGCAGCCAAGGAGGGGGGGCTGGGGAGACCCAGTACTTC	CASSQGGGAGETQYF
TRBV2	TRBJ2-7	-	-	TGTGCCAGCAGTGAAGTTCCACTCTACGAGCAGTACTTC	CASSEVPLYEQYF
TRBV6-1	TRBJ2-1	once	-	TGTGCCAGCAGCGACTCGGGGTCCTACAATGAGCAGTTCTTC	CASSDSGSYNEQFF
TRBV7-9	TRBJ2-3	-	-	TGTGCCAGCAGCCGGGACACGGTGGAGTATTTT	CASSRDTVEYF
TRBV7-8	TRBJ2-2	-	-	TGTGCCAGCAGCTCGTATAACAGGGAACGCACCGGGGAGCTGTTTTTT	CASSSYNRERTGELFF
TRBV30	TRBJ1-2	once	TRBD1	TGTGCCTGGGAGCCGGGACAGGGGGCCCCCGGCTACACCTTC	CAWEPGQGAPGYTF
TRBV5-4	TRBJ2-3	-	TRBD2	TGTGCCAGCAGCATGCAACTAGCGGGAGGCGATACGCAGTATTTT	CASSMQLAGGDTQYF
TRBV7-6	TRBJ2-5	-	-	TGTGCCAGCAGCTTAGCAGTAGCATTGGAGACCCAGTACTTC	CASSLAVALETQYF
TRBV9	TRBJ2-2	-	-	TGTGCCAGCAGCGTAGTGGACTACCAGAACACCGGGGAGCTGTTTTTT	CASSVVDYQNTGELFF
TRBV6-5	TRBJ1-4	-	-	TGTGCCAGCAGTTTTGAGCGACGAGGGAAACTGTTTTTT	CASSFERRGKLFF
TRBV4-3	TRBJ2-5	-	TRBD2	TGCGCCAGCAGCCAAGACATTAGCGGGAGTGGGGAGACCCAGTACTTC	CASSQDISGSGETQYF
TRBV10-1	TRBJ2-3	-	-	TGCGCCAGCAGTGACAGGGGCGCAGATACGCAGTATTTT	CASSDRGADTQYF
TRBV6-5	TRBJ1-2	few	-	TGTGCCAGCAGTTACGGACTCCCTAACTATGGCTACACCTTC	CASSYGLPNYGYTF
TRBV18	TRBJ1-2	-	-	TGTGCCAGCTCACCACCGCAGGGGAGAGACTATGGCTACACCTTC	CASSPPQGRDYGYTF
TRBV6-5	TRBJ2-1	-	-	TGTGCCAGCAGTTACTCAAGCCAGGCAATCGGAATGGTGCAGTTCTTC	CASSYSSQAIGMVQFF
TRBV7-2	TRBJ2-7	few	TRBD2	TGTGCCAGCAGCCTGACTAGCGGGGCGTCCTACGAGCAGTACTTC	CASSLTSGASYEQYF
TRBV6-5	TRBJ1-1	few	-	TGTGCCAGCAGTTACGCTAGGACAGAGAACACTGAAGCTTTCTTT	CASSYARTENTEAFF
TRBV28	TRBJ2-7	-	-	TGTGCCAGCAGTTTAGGACTTTACGAGCAGTACTTC	CASSLGLYEQYF
TRBV13	TRBJ2-2	-	TRBD2	TGTGCCAGCAGCTTGAGCCTAGCGGGAGCAACGGGGGAGCTGTTTTTT	CASSLSLAGATGELFF